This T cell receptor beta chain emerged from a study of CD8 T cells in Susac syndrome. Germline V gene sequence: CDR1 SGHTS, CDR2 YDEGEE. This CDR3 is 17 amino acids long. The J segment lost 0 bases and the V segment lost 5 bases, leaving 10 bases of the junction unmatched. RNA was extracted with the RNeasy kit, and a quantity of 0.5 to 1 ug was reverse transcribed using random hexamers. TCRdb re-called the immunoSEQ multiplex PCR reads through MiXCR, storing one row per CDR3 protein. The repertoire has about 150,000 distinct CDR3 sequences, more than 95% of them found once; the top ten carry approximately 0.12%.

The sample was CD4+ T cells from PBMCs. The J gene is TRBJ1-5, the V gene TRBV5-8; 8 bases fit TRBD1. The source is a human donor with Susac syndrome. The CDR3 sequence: CASSSQQGDYSNQPQHF. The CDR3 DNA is TGTGCCAGCAGTAGCCAACAGGGGGACTATAGCAATCAGCCCCAGCATTTT.